Listed below are T cell receptor beta chains from one sample, sequenced in a study of regulatory T cells in long-lasting Graves disease. In TCRdb, the multiplex PCR reads were re-called with MiXCR into one record per CDR3 protein. The profile shows more than 300,000 distinct CDR3 sequences, around 20% of them singletons. The starting material was peripheral blood mononuclear cells (PBMCs), obtained when the disease was refractory, from a patient treated with antithyroid drugs. The source is a female donor with Graves disease. Each CDR3 is given with its conserved first and last residue. D genes are given only for firm matches. Part of the rows lack a size; the others show once, few, many or a class for expanded clones.

TRBV12-3/TRBV12-4	TRBD1	TRBJ1-1	many	TGTGCCAGCAGTTTATCCTCCGGGACAGGGGTTCGGGAAGCTTTCTTT	CASSLSSGTGVREAFF
TRBV2	TRBD1	TRBJ1-2	many	TGTGCCAGCAACAACCAGGGGGCCGATGGCTACACCTTC	CASNNQGADGYTF
TRBV6-8	NA	TRBJ1-1	few	TGTGCCAGCAGTTACTCAGAGTCTACCAGAGCTTTCTTT	CASSYSESTRAFF
TRBV2	NA	TRBJ2-7	many	TGTGCCAGCAGTGATCGGGGGACCGTCCGCTACGAGCAGTACTTC	CASSDRGTVRYEQYF
TRBV10-3	NA	TRBJ2-1	many	TGTGCCATCAGAGCACCGGGGCGAGACTCCTACAATGAGCAGTTCTTC	CAIRAPGRDSYNEQFF
TRBV6-1	NA	TRBJ1-2	NA	TGTGCCAGCACCTCCGGGAACGTTAACTATGGCTACACCTTC	CASTSGNVNYGYTF
TRBV5-1	TRBD2	TRBJ2-5	few	TGCGCCAGCAGCTTGGTGGTAGCGGGAGACCAAGAGACCCAGTACTTC	CASSLVVAGDQETQYF
TRBV13	NA	TRBJ1-4	NA	TGTGCCAGCAGCTTAAGGGGAGGAACTAATGAAAAACTGTTTTTT	CASSLRGGTNEKLFF
TRBV2	NA	TRBJ1-2	many	TGTGCCAGCAGTGAGGACGGGGGCATGGGCTACACCTTC	CASSEDGGMGYTF
TRBV5-4	NA	TRBJ1-4	NA	TGTGCCAGCAGCTTCCCAGGGGCAACTAATGAAAAACTGTTTTTT	CASSFPGATNEKLFF
TRBV12-3/TRBV12-4	NA	TRBJ2-1	NA	TGTGCCAGCAGTTTATGGGGAGGTGAGCAGTTCTTC	CASSLWGGEQFF
TRBV10-3	NA	TRBJ1-3	NA	TGTGCCATCAGTGGCGGCAGCCCAACCCAGCCCTCTGGAAACACCATATATTTT	CAISGGSPTQPSGNTIYF
TRBV5-1	TRBD2	TRBJ2-2	NA	TGCGCCAGCAGCCGATGGACTAGCGGGGACACCGGGGAGCTGTTTTTT	CASSRWTSGDTGELFF
TRBV7-9	NA	TRBJ2-3	NA	TGTGCCAGCAGCCCTCTAGGATGGGTAACAGATACGCAGTATTTT	CASSPLGWVTDTQYF
TRBV7-9	TRBD1	TRBJ2-2	NA	TGTGCCAGCAGCGTAACACAGGGGGCCGACGGGGAGCTGTTTTTT	CASSVTQGADGELFF
TRBV3-1	NA	TRBJ2-7	few	TGTGCCAGCCAACAACGACCCTCCTACGAGCAGTACTTC	CASQQRPSYEQYF
TRBV20-1	TRBD2	TRBJ2-5	NA	TGCAGTGCTAGAGATGCGGCGGGGGATAGAGAGACCCAGTACTTC	CSARDAAGDRETQYF
TRBV12-3/TRBV12-4	NA	TRBJ2-7	few	TGTGCCAGCAGTTTTCTCCCCTACGAGCAGTACTTC	CASSFLPYEQYF
TRBV5-1	NA	TRBJ1-3	few	TGCGCCAGCAGCTTAGGCCACCGGGACTTCTGGGGAAACACCATATATTTT	CASSLGHRDFWGNTIYF
TRBV6-2/TRBV6-3	NA	TRBJ1-4	NA	TGTGCCAGCAGTTACTCGAACAGGGCTAATGAAAAACTGTTTTTT	CASSYSNRANEKLFF
TRBV11-2	TRBD2	TRBJ2-1	few	TGTGCCAGCAGCTTAGTGTCGGGGGGGCTGCTCTTC	CASSLVSGGLLF
TRBV19	NA	TRBJ1-5	few	TGTGCCAGTAGTATGGGTGGGGTGCCCCAGCATTTT	CASSMGGVPQHF
TRBV7-2	NA	TRBJ2-7	many	TGTGCCAGCAGCTTTTACTCGGACTCCTACGAGCAGTACTTC	CASSFYSDSYEQYF
TRBV12-3/TRBV12-4	NA	TRBJ1-1	many	TGTGCCAGCAGTTTAGGGGGCTTCGGTGAAGCTTTCTTT	CASSLGGFGEAFF
TRBV24-1	NA	TRBJ1-5	NA	TGTGCCACTTCGAGCACCACAGGGAATCAGCCCCAGCATTTT	CATSSTTGNQPQHF
TRBV7-2	TRBD2	TRBJ2-7	NA	TGTGCCAGCAGCTTACGGGGGAGGGGAGACGAGCAGTACTTC	CASSLRGRGDEQYF
TRBV11-2	TRBD1	TRBJ1-2	many	TGTGCCAGCAGCTCCAACAGGGGCGGCGGCTATGGCTACACCTTC	CASSSNRGGGYGYTF
TRBV5-1	TRBD1	TRBJ1-1	many	TGCGCCAGCAGGGAAGGGGGCGCCTCATCAGCTTTCTTT	CASREGGASSAFF
TRBV4-3	NA	TRBJ2-7	NA	TGCGCCAGCAGCCAAGATATCTCTAGAGGGGAAGCTGGCGAGCAGTACTTC	CASSQDISRGEAGEQYF
TRBV24-1	NA	TRBJ2-3	NA	TGTGCCACCAGGGGAGGGGGACCGCGCGGGACAGATACGCAGTATTTT	CATRGGGPRGTDTQYF
TRBV18	NA	TRBJ1-1	NA	TGTGCCAGCTCACCACCTAAGGGTTTCAACACTGAAGCTTTCTTT	CASSPPKGFNTEAFF
TRBV5-8	NA	TRBJ2-5	many	TGTGCCAGCAGCTTGTCTACTAGCAGACGGGCCCAGACCCAGTACTTC	CASSLSTSRRAQTQYF
TRBV12-3/TRBV12-4	TRBD2	TRBJ2-7	many	TGTGCCAGCAGTTCCCCCCTGGGCGCGGGAGCCTACGAGCAGTACTTC	CASSSPLGAGAYEQYF
TRBV12-3/TRBV12-4	TRBD1	TRBJ2-7	NA	TGTGCCAGCAGCTTACCGGGACAGGGCCTCTCCTACGAGCAGTACTTC	CASSLPGQGLSYEQYF
TRBV9	NA	TRBJ2-7	NA	TGTGCCAGCAGCGTAGCCGCAGCAGTTACCTACGAGCAGTACTTC	CASSVAAAVTYEQYF
TRBV7-2	NA	TRBJ2-7	many	TGTGCCAGCAGCTACCGGGACTACGAGCAGTACTTC	CASSYRDYEQYF
TRBV12-3/TRBV12-4	NA	TRBJ1-1	many	TGTGCCAGCAGTTTTAGGCCAGGGTACACTGAAGCTTTCTTT	CASSFRPGYTEAFF
TRBV19	NA	TRBJ1-5	few	TGTGCCAGTACCCCAGTCCCGGGGGCGGGGCAGCCCCAGCATTTT	CASTPVPGAGQPQHF
TRBV27	NA	TRBJ1-2	NA	TGTGCCAGCTCCGTGAGGGCCTCTGGAGGCTACACCTTC	CASSVRASGGYTF
TRBV27	NA	TRBJ2-5	many	TGTGCCAGCAGGCAGGGGTTACAGACCCAGTACTTC	CASRQGLQTQYF
TRBV2	NA	TRBJ1-1	many	TGTGCCAGCAGTGAGGGCCTGTGGGGGGCCCTGAACACTGAAGCTTTCTTT	CASSEGLWGALNTEAFF
TRBV10-3	NA	TRBJ1-1	few	TGTGCCATCAGTAGGCAGGAGGGGAACACTGAAGCTTTCTTT	CAISRQEGNTEAFF
TRBV18	NA	TRBJ2-5	many	TGTGCCAGCTCACCGTATAATGGAAGACAAGAGACCCAGTACTTC	CASSPYNGRQETQYF
TRBV9	NA	TRBJ2-5	NA	TGTGCCAGCAGCGTAGGAGAAGGGTATGTGGAGACCCAGTACTTC	CASSVGEGYVETQYF
TRBV20-1	NA	TRBJ2-5	many	TGCAGTGCTAAAATTTCAAACCTTCAAGAGACCCAGTACTTC	CSAKISNLQETQYF
TRBV29-1	NA	TRBJ1-2	many	TGCAGCGTTGATGGGGGGCGAGGTGGCTACACCTTC	CSVDGGRGGYTF
TRBV6-1	NA	TRBJ2-7	many	TGTGCCAGCAGTGTAGGGGGCGAGCAGTACTTC	CASSVGGEQYF
TRBV20-1	TRBD2	TRBJ2-7	few	TGCAGTGCGGGACTAGCGGTCGTCTCCTACGAGCAGTACTTC	CSAGLAVVSYEQYF
TRBV28	NA	TRBJ1-4	many	TGTGCCAGCAGTTTATGGGGGGCAACTAATGAAAAACTGTTTTTT	CASSLWGATNEKLFF
TRBV6-2/TRBV6-3	NA	TRBJ1-6	many	TGTGCCAGCAGCGAATGGGATAATTCACCCCTCCACTTT	CASSEWDNSPLHF
TRBV12-3/TRBV12-4	TRBD1	TRBJ1-4	many	TGTGCCAGCAGCCCGCCCCCGGACAGGGGGCCCGAAAAACTGTTTTTT	CASSPPPDRGPEKLFF
TRBV27	NA	TRBJ2-2	NA	TGTGCCAGCAGCCTATGGCCCCCGGGACGGGTCACCGGGGAGCTGTTTTTT	CASSLWPPGRVTGELFF
TRBV19	NA	TRBJ1-2	many	TGTGCATTGGGCGGAGTTAACTATGGCTACACCTTC	CALGGVNYGYTF
TRBV3-1	TRBD1	TRBJ1-1	few	TGTGCCAGCAGCCAAGTTCTCAGGGGGATGAACACTGAAGCTTTCTTT	CASSQVLRGMNTEAFF
TRBV11-2	TRBD1	TRBJ2-1	NA	TGTGCCAGCAGCTCGGGACAGTCGAGCTACAATGAGCAGTTCTTC	CASSSGQSSYNEQFF
TRBV2	NA	TRBJ2-7	many	TGTGCCAGCAGTGAAGCAGAAGGGGGGTACGAGCAGTACTTC	CASSEAEGGYEQYF